The rows below give T cell receptor beta chains drawn from one sample of a study of T cells in localized non-small cell lung cancer. The method was immunoSEQ multiplex PCR; TCRdb's version includes in-frame clones alone and lacks a portion of them. The sample records 45,000 to 70,000 clones, 70% to 90% being singletons. Sequencing used peripheral blood, obtained before any cancer treatment. All receptors come from a woman aged 35-70 years with stage I lung adenocarcinoma. The CDR3 runs from the conserved cysteine through the conserved F or W. D genes are given only for firm matches. The size entry is marked missing in some rows and otherwise reads once, few, many or a size class.

TRBJ2-7 | TRBV5-1 | TRBD2 | - | CASSLDSGSNEQYF | TGCGCCAGCAGCTTGGACAGCGGGAGCAACGAGCAGTACTTC
TRBJ2-5 | TRBV7-2 | TRBD2 | - | CASSLAILAGGPETQYF | TGTGCCAGCAGCTTAGCGATACTAGCGGGGGGGCCAGAGACCCAGTACTTC
TRBJ2-3 | TRBV5-1 | TRBD2 | - | CASSTGLAGSDTQYF | TGCGCCAGCAGCACCGGACTAGCGGGAAGCGATACGCAGTATTTT
TRBJ2-7 | TRBV10-2 | - | - | CASSDYILSYEQYF | TGCGCCAGCAGTGACTACATTCTGTCCTACGAGCAGTACTTC
TRBJ2-4 | TRBV2 | - | few | CASSLDRENIQYF | TGTGCCAGCAGTTTAGACAGAGAAAACATTCAGTACTTC
TRBJ1-4 | TRBV15 | TRBD1 | few | CATSRDRGTEKLFF | TGTGCCACCAGCAGGGACAGGGGTACGGAAAAACTGTTTTTT
TRBJ2-3 | TRBV9 | - | - | CASSVEEGRKGDTQYF | TGTGCCAGCAGCGTAGAGGAGGGGCGCAAGGGAGATACGCAGTATTTT
TRBJ1-3 | TRBV2 | - | - | CASSPDGVPGNTIYF | TGTGCCAGCAGTCCGGACGGAGTCCCTGGAAACACCATATATTTT
TRBJ1-4 | TRBV18 | - | - | CASSPRRQNEKLFF | TGTGCCAGCTCACCACGGCGACAGAATGAAAAACTGTTTTTT
TRBJ1-3 | TRBV6-1 | - | - | CASQSGNTIYF | TGTGCCAGCCAGAGTGGAAACACCATATATTTT
TRBJ2-1 | TRBV4-3 | - | - | CASSQDLGQINEQFF | TGCGCCAGCAGCCAAGATCTGGGCCAAATCAATGAGCAGTTCTTC